A selection of T cell receptor beta chains follows, all from one sample in a study of blood T cell dynamics during melanoma immunotherapy. Repertoires were generated with immunoSEQ multiplex PCR, while TCRdb's copy carries only in-frame clones and drops some. The sample includes some 16,000 clones, approximately 87% seen only once; the top ten take about 4.6%. The sequencing here drew on blood, taken from a patient treated with checkpoint blockade. The origin of the receptors is a human donor with melanoma. Both conserved end residues are part of each CDR3. The D gene is left open where the match is weak. The size field is filled for only some rows; it gives once, few, many or a size class.

J	D	V	size	DNA	CDR3
TRBJ1-3	TRBD1	TRBV6-5	NA	TGTGCCAGCAGTTACAGGACAGGGAATGGAAACACCATATATTTT	CASSYRTGNGNTIYF
TRBJ2-1	NA	TRBV10-2	NA	TGCGCCAGCACTAGGTCCTCCTACAATGAGCAGTTCTTC	CASTRSSYNEQFF
TRBJ2-7	TRBD2	TRBV7-9	few	TGTGCCAGCAGCTTACGGACTAGCGGGGGGGCCTACGAGCAGTACTTC	CASSLRTSGGAYEQYF
TRBJ2-3	TRBD2	TRBV27	NA	TGTGCCAGCAGTTCCGGACTAGCGGGGGGCATGGATACGCAGTATTTT	CASSSGLAGGMDTQYF
TRBJ1-6	NA	TRBV7-9	NA	TGTGCCAGCTCCTCCCCGCGTGATTCACCCCTCCACTTT	CASSSPRDSPLHF
TRBJ2-5	TRBD1	TRBV12-5	NA	TGTGCTAGTGGTTTGGTAGGGGGCGTGGAGACCCAGTACTTC	CASGLVGGVETQYF
TRBJ2-7	NA	TRBV19	NA	TGTGCCAGTAAAGGCCGAAACTACGAGCAGTACTTC	CASKGRNYEQYF
TRBJ1-1	TRBD1	TRBV6-1	NA	TGTGCCAGCATAGGCCGGGACAGGGGGGGCACTGAAGCTTTCTTT	CASIGRDRGGTEAFF
TRBJ1-6	NA	TRBV5-4	NA	TGTGCCAGCAGCTTGTCCCGGGGATCTAATTCACCCCTCCACTTT	CASSLSRGSNSPLHF
TRBJ1-1	NA	TRBV19	NA	TGTGCCAGTAGTCGGGGCAAGAATGAAGCTTTCTTT	CASSRGKNEAFF
TRBJ2-3	NA	TRBV5-1	NA	TGCGCCAGCAGCTTGGATCAAACGCAGTATTTT	CASSLDQTQYF
TRBJ1-6	NA	TRBV6-5	NA	TGTGCCAGCAGCCAAAAACCAGGACTCGGTTCACCCCTCCACTTT	CASSQKPGLGSPLHF
TRBJ1-1	TRBD1	TRBV5-1	NA	TGCGCCAGCAGCTCGGACGGACAGGGAGTCACTGAAGCTTTCTTT	CASSSDGQGVTEAFF
TRBJ2-7	NA	TRBV5-6	NA	TGTGCCAGCAGCACTCAGTTGGGCCTAAGCTCCTACGAGCAGTACTTC	CASSTQLGLSSYEQYF
TRBJ2-3	NA	TRBV7-3	NA	TGTGCCAGCAGCTTAAGCAGGGGCGGGTCGGCAGATACGCAGTATTTT	CASSLSRGGSADTQYF
TRBJ1-1	NA	TRBV30	NA	TGTGCCTGTGGGGCTCGCACTGAAGCTTTCTTT	CACGARTEAFF
TRBJ2-5	NA	TRBV29-1	NA	TGCAGCGTTGTGCCCGGGGGAGAGACCCAGTACTTC	CSVVPGGETQYF
TRBJ2-2	TRBD1	TRBV29-1	NA	TGCAGCGTAGACAGGGGGAACACCGGGGAGCTGTTTTTT	CSVDRGNTGELFF
TRBJ2-1	NA	TRBV7-9	few	TGTGCCAGCAGCTCGGGGTTAGCGTTGGATGAGCAGTTCTTC	CASSSGLALDEQFF
TRBJ2-7	NA	TRBV10-2	NA	TGCGCCAGCAGTGAGAGCTACGAGCAGTACTTC	CASSESYEQYF
TRBJ1-6	NA	TRBV19	NA	TGTGCCAGTGCCCTTGGCCAGAATTCACCCCTCCACTTT	CASALGQNSPLHF
TRBJ1-6	NA	TRBV28	NA	TGTGCAGTCCTCAGTGGGGGGAATTCACCCCTCCACTTT	CAVLSGGNSPLHF
TRBJ1-2	NA	TRBV20-1	NA	TGCAGTGCTAGATCTGGGCAAGCCTACACCTTC	CSARSGQAYTF
TRBJ2-2	NA	TRBV5-1	once	TGCGCCAGCAGAAGGGACGCGAACACCGGGGAGCTGTTTTTT	CASRRDANTGELFF
TRBJ2-7	NA	TRBV28	NA	TGTGCCACCGCCCGCTTTGGTAAGGTCGGCGAGCAGTACTTC	CATARFGKVGEQYF
TRBJ1-6	NA	TRBV9	NA	TGTGCCAGCAGCGCTAAGGACAGTACACCCCTCCACTTT	CASSAKDSTPLHF
TRBJ2-5	NA	TRBV27	NA	TGTGCCAGCAGTTTAATTGTGGGGGGCCGGGAGACCCAGTACTTC	CASSLIVGGRETQYF
TRBJ2-7	NA	TRBV7-8	once	TGTGCCAGCAGCCCAGGACCTGGACGCCGACTGTTCGAGCAGTACTTC	CASSPGPGRRLFEQYF